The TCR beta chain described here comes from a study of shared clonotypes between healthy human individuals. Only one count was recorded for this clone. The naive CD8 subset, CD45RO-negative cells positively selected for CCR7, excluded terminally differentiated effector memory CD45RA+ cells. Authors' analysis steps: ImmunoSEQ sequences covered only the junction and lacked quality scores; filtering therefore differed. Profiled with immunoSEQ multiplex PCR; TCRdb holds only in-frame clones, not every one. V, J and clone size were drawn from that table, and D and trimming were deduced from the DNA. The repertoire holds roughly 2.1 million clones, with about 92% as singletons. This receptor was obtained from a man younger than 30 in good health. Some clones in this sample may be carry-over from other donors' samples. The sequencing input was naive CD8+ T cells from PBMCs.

The CDR3: CASSVRGLPGNTIYF. The CDR3 coding sequence is TGTGCCAGCAGCGTCAGGGGTCTCCCTGGAAACACCATATATTTT. V gene TRBV9 combines with J gene TRBJ1-3; D might be TRBD1 (6 bases). The CDR3 loop spans 15 amino acids. The germline V gene encodes CDR1 SGDLS and CDR2 YYNGEE. The V and J ends lost 2 bases and 2 bases respectively, with 11 bases between them.